This TCR beta chain was recovered during a study of blood T cell repertoires in COVID-19. Study information: COVID-19 samples from acute and convalescent phases originated in the United States, Italy and Spain. Nucleic acid was either cDNA or gDNA, and it came from T cells, B-cell-depleted T cells, or PBMCs.

Methods used by the authors: Amplification from reference gene primers served as the basis for estimated nucleated cell counts. Generated by immunoSEQ multiplex PCR, the TCRdb table keeps only in-frame clones and is missing some. From that table come the V and J calls and clone size; the DNA was used to work out D and trimming. The profile covers about 32,000 clones, with roughly 84% appearing a single time and about an eighth taken by the ten largest. The sample taken for sequencing was peripheral blood. This receptor was identified in a man aged 55 to 70 with active COVID-19.

Here the CDR3 DNA reads TGTGCCAGCAGCCAGGGGCGCAGCTCTGGAAACACCATATATTTT. Translated, it gives CASSQGRSSGNTIYF. The chain combines TRBV6-5 with TRBJ1-3; TRBD1 might be the D (6 bases). Trimming took 6 bases from V and 0 from J, leaving 12 bases between them. The CDR3 runs to 15 residues. Per germline, CDR1 MNHEY and CDR2 SVGAGI.